These T cell receptor beta chains were read from a single sample in a study of T cells after yellow fever vaccination. TCRdb itself ran the 5' RACE reads through MiXCR, one entry per CDR3 protein. This sample has about 230,000 distinct CDR3 sequences; over 6.5% occur once, and the top ten carry around 1%. The sequencing here drew on CD4+ T cells sorted from PBMCs, taken on the day of the yellow fever booster vaccination. Every receptor here comes from a man under 40 who received the YFV17D yellow fever vaccine. Both conserved end residues are trimmed from each CDR3. The size entry is marked missing in some rows and otherwise reads once, few, many or a size class.

clone_size	v_call	j_call	cdr3_aa
-	TRBV6-1	TRBJ2-3	ASSELVGSTDTQY
-	TRBV28	TRBJ2-7	ASSLPGRGEQY
few	TRBV10-3	TRBJ2-7	AISHTDSYEQY
-	TRBV12-3/TRBV12-4	TRBJ2-1	ASRPGRGLYNEQF
many	TRBV7-9	TRBJ2-5	ASSLFGVQETQY
-	TRBV7-9	TRBJ2-3	ASSSGLAPRTDTQY
-	TRBV5-8	TRBJ2-7	ASSLGQLHYEQY
many	TRBV20-1	TRBJ2-1	SARRQAGVGYNEQF
few	TRBV3-1	TRBJ2-1	ASSQSRVFNEQF
many	TRBV7-2	TRBJ1-2	ASSHSFGGYGYT
-	TRBV7-9	TRBJ2-7	ASSSPRGGAVYEQY
few	TRBV20-1	TRBJ1-2	SASGGEGNYGYT
few	TRBV5-1	TRBJ1-4	ASSLADPGQKLF
few	TRBV6-5	TRBJ1-1	ASGHLVTEAF
many	TRBV20-1	TRBJ2-7	SASRQGAEQY
-	TRBV18	TRBJ2-3	ASSPRAVQGTDTQY
many	TRBV7-2	TRBJ2-7	ASSLGWQIYEQY